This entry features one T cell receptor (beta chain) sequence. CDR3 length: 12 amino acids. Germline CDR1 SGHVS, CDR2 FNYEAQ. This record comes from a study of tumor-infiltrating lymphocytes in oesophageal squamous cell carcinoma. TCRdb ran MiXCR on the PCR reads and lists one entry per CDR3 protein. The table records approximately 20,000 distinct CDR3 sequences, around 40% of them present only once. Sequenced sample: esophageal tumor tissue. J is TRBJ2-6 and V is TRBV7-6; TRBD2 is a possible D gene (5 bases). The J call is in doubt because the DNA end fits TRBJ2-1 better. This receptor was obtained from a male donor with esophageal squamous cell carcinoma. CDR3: CASSFRLQEQFF. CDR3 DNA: TGTGCCAGCAGCTTCCGACTACAGGAGCAGTTCTTC.